This entry describes one TCR beta chain. This clone was recorded a few times. The antigen it binds to is not known. Base quality data are lacking; no much larger clone is found one base away. TCRbeta CDR3 regions were amplified from genomic DNA using the immunoSEQ Assay, a bias-controlled multiplex PCR. As for the authors' bioinformatics: The number of nucleated cells in each sample was estimated from the amplification of reference gene primers within the assay. To quantify the absolute abundance of each unique TCRbeta CDR3 rearrangement, sequence reads were collapsed and filtered. Productive Simpson clonality was computed per sample as the square root of Simpson's diversity index over productive rearrangements. Here the immuneACCESS table is served through TCRdb, limited to in-frame sequences with V and J called. Missing clones are a known gap in these copies; in checked studies unresolved V genes cover under half, and the rest lacks a known reason. The D gene and trimming were derived from the DNA, and the V and J assignments and clone size from that table. For this sample there are some 220,000 clones; 84% appear just once. Of the sample, roughly 2.4% is held by the ten largest clones.

The cysteine opens and the phenylalanine closes a CDR3 of 12 amino acids. Only the CDR3 DNA stays, 36 bases, in frame from base 1. Relative to germline, V is 5 bases shorter and J is 6 bases shorter, with 10 bases between their ends. The germline V gene sets CDR1 to MNHEY and CDR2 to SVGAGI. This entry belongs to a study of blood T cell repertoires in COVID-19 (dated by TCRdb to 2020 to 2022). Regarding the study in general: Samples covering the acute and convalescent phases of COVID-19 were provided by collaborators in the United States, Italy and Spain. The material from the prospective study consisted of cDNA or gDNA derived from T cells, B-cell-depleted T cells, or PBMCs. The repertoires were released in a freely available public database intended as a resource for research on the immune response to SARS-CoV-2. Nearly every sample came with metadata listing a de-identified subject ID, COVID-19 status, age in years and sex. Subjects who had been exposed to COVID-19, were actively infected with it, or had recovered from it provided the deeply sampled blood TCRbeta repertoires that made up the dataset. The samples were drawn from the first 160 participants of the ongoing ImmuneRACE study and from about 1,200 subjects provided by 6 global collaborators. Where available, HLA class I and class II types were taken from metadata supplied by the sample provider and were not determined by assay-based typing.

Findings and caveats that apply to the study as a whole: The quantity of clinical and demographic metadata differed by source and by participant and was supplied without curation.

Collaborating institutions collected whole blood in K2EDTA tubes following their own protocols. For TCRbeta analysis, collaborators shipped samples in one of three forms: frozen whole blood, isolated PBMCs, or DNA extracted from either of those sample types. Recombination connected TRBV6-5 to TRBJ1-2; no D gene is confidently identified. The specimen sequenced was peripheral blood. This TCR was recovered from a woman aged 55-70 years with acute or convalescent COVID-19. The CDR3 protein sequence reads: CASSPGVDGYTF. Read as DNA, the sequence is TGTGCCAGCAGTCCCGGAGTGGATGGCTACACCTTC.